Presented here are 27 T cell receptor beta chains from one specimen sequenced in a study of T cell responses to AZD1222 COVID-19 vaccine. TCRdb's copy holds only in-frame clones and misses some; the assay was immunoSEQ multiplex PCR. The table includes some 140,000 clones, approximately 89% detected once. This specimen consisted of peripheral blood, obtained on day 0 of AZD1222 vaccination. Receptors were obtained from an adult in good health.

The J gene is TRBJ2-1, the V gene TRBV4-1; 7 bases are shared with TRBD2. Germline CDR1 reads MGHRA; CDR2 reads YSYEKL. The CDR3 is made up of 16 amino acids. Germline trimming cut 3 bases from V and 0 bases from J; bases unmatched to any gene: 5. CDR3 coding DNA: TGCGCCAGCAGCCACATCGGGAGGAGCTCCTACAATGAGCAGTTCTTC. Translating gives CASSHIGRSSYNEQFF.

This chain uses TRBV11-2 with TRBJ2-1; D is possibly TRBD2 (5 bases). This CDR3 spans 18 amino acids. Trimming left V 4 bases short and J 0 bases short, with 19 bases between. In germline, CDR1 is SGHAT, CDR2 FQNNGV. For the CDR3, the DNA is TGTGCCAGCAGCTCCTTCCGCCCGGGAAGAAGCTCCTACAATGAGCAGTTCTTC. Its translation is CASSSFRPGRSSYNEQFF.

As DNA, the CDR3 is TGTGCCAGCAGCCAAGGTAGCACGTCCTACAATGAGCAGTTCTTC. Residues: CASSQGSTSYNEQFF. The rearrangement uses TRBV14 and TRBJ2-1; no clear D gene. This CDR3 is built from 15 residues. V gave up 1 base and J gave up 1 base, with 8 bases separating them. The germline CDR1 and CDR2 sequences are SGHDN and FVKESK. Full variable domain (remainder filled in from reference TRBV14 and TRBJ2-1): EAGVTQFPSHSVIEKGQTVTLRCDPISGHDNLYWYRRVMGKEIKFLLHFVKESKQDESGMPNNRFLAERTGGTYSTLKVQPAELEDSGVYFCASSQGSTSYNEQFFGPGTRLTVL.

The genes are TRBV3-1 (or the pseudogene TRBV3-2) and TRBJ2-5; tentatively, D is TRBD1 or TRBD2 (5 bases each). Trimming cost V 4 bases and J 4 bases, with 13 bases left between them. In germline, CDR1 is LGHDT, CDR2 YNNKEL (reference sequence). The CDR3 sequence is 14 residues long. Here the CDR3 reads CASSRRVEGETQYF. In DNA, the CDR3 is TGTGCCAGCAGCCGCAGGGTTGAGGGAGAGACCCAGTACTTC.

V gene TRBV5-4 combines with J gene TRBJ1-2; D is uncertain. V was pared by 2 bases and J by 6 bases, with 17 bases between. The CDR3 sequence is 15 residues long. Per the germline V gene, CDR1 is SGHNT and CDR2 is YYREEE (reference sequence). CDR3 bases: TGTGCCAGCAGCTTCTTCTCAGCCCTAACCAATGGCTACACCTTC. Amino acid sequence: CASSFFSALTNGYTF.

The rearrangement joins TRBV13 to TRBJ2-1; D uncertain. CDR3 length: 14 residues. The germline CDR1 and CDR2 sequences are PRHDT and FYEKMQ (reference sequence). V shed 5 bases and J shed 7 bases, with 15 bases lying between them. The CDR3 here is CASSPPKSLNEQFF. The CDR3 nucleotides are TGTGCCAGCAGCCCCCCCAAGAGCTTAAATGAGCAGTTCTTC.

The V call is TRBV5-4, the J call TRBJ2-3; TRBD2 matches at 9 bases. Germline CDR1 reads SGHNT; CDR2 reads YYREEE (reference sequence). Trimming at V came to 3 bases and at J to 2 bases, leaving 7 bases not matched to a gene. This CDR3 has 16 amino acids. This CDR3 is CASSSSAGGPTDTQYF. The CDR3 bases are TGTGCCAGCAGCTCTTCAGCGGGGGGTCCCACAGATACGCAGTATTTT.

The chain has TRBV6-2 or TRBV6-3 and TRBJ1-2, with TRBD1 as a possible D gene (6 bases). The germline V gene has CDR1 MNHEY and CDR2 SVGEGT. V lost 5 bases, J lost 8 bases, and 15 bases lay in between. CDR3 length equals 13 residues. Here the CDR3 DNA reads TGTGCCAGCAGTCGACAGGTCTCAGGAGGCTACACCTTC. It codes for CASSRQVSGGYTF.

This chain links TRBV11-3 with TRBJ2-1; unclear D gene. Germline CDR1 SGHNT, CDR2 YENEEA. V was cut by 1 base and J by 10 bases, with 5 bases left in between. The CDR3 length is 11 residues. The CDR3 sequence: CASSLAEEQFF. The CDR3 DNA sequence: TGTGCCAGCAGCTTAGCTGAGGAGCAGTTCTTC.

This chain links TRBV3-1 (or the pseudogene TRBV3-2) with TRBJ2-7, with D perhaps matching TRBD2 (5 bases). Germline V gene data show CDR1 as LGHDT and CDR2 as YNNKEL (reference sequence). CDR3 length equals 14 residues. The ends were cut back, 1 base at V and 6 bases at J, with 13 bases in the middle. The CDR3 here is CASSQGFGGSEQYF. CDR3 DNA sequence: TGTGCCAGCAGCCAAGGGTTCGGAGGTTCCGAGCAGTACTTC.

The rearrangement links TRBV2 to TRBJ2-3, with D unclear. Germline CDR1 SNHLY, CDR2 FYNNEI. The CDR3 contains 11 residues. Trimming stripped 5 bases from V and 3 bases from J, with 3 bases between. The chain's CDR3 is CASSLTDTQYF. As DNA, the CDR3 is TGTGCCAGCAGTTTAACAGATACGCAGTATTTT.

This clone was seen a single time. This chain links TRBV19 with TRBJ1-5; D is uncertain. Germline loops: CDR1 LNHDA, CDR2 SQIVND (reference sequence). Trimming cost V 7 bases and J 4 bases, with 17 bases left between them. This CDR3 has 15 amino acids. CDR3 in DNA: TGTGCCAGTACCAGACGGACCACTTTGAATCAGCCCCAGCATTTT. It encodes CASTRRTTLNQPQHF. Using reference TRBV19 and TRBJ1-5 for the parts outside the CDR3, the full variable domain is DGGITQSPKYLFRKEGQNVTLSCEQNLNHDAMYWYRQDPGQGLRLIYYSQIVNDFQKGDIAEGYSVSREKKESFPLTVTSAQKNPTAFYLCASTRRTTLNQPQHFGDGTRLSIL.

DNA of the CDR3: TGTGCCATCAGCCACCGGGACACCACAGATACGCAGTATTTT. Residues: CAISHRDTTDTQYF. The chain recombines TRBV10-3 with TRBJ2-3, with a tentative D call TRBD1 (6 bases). Germline V gene data show CDR1 as ENHRY and CDR2 as SYGVKD. V was pared by 6 bases and J by 2 bases, with 12 bases between. The CDR3 spans 14 residues.

Written as DNA, the CDR3 is TGTGCCAGCAGCTTCAGGGACTCACCCCTCCACTTT. Encoded protein: CASSFRDSPLHF. V gene TRBV11-3 combines with J gene TRBJ1-6; the D gene is possibly TRBD1 (5 bases). The CDR3 consists of 12 residues. Trimming took off 3 bases at V and 10 bases at J, with 7 bases between the two ends. CDR1 SGHNT and CDR2 YENEEA come from the germline V gene. Full variable domain (missing parts from reference TRBV11-3 and TRBJ1-6): EAGVVQSPRYKIIEKKQPVAFWCNPISGHNTLYWYLQNLGQGPELLIRYENEEAVDDSQLPKDRFSAERLKGVDSTLKIQPAELGDSAVYLCASSFRDSPLHFGNGTRLTVT.

The CDR3 loop is CASSLAGGHGTEAFF. The CDR3 nucleotides are TGCGCCAGCAGCTTGGCTGGGGGGCATGGCACTGAAGCTTTCTTT. V is TRBV5-1 and J is TRBJ1-1, with D tentatively TRBD1 (6 bases). The CDR3 extends over 15 amino acids. The V and J ends lost 0 bases and 4 bases respectively, with 13 bases between them. Germline values: CDR1 SGHRS, CDR2 YFSETQ.

Written as DNA, the CDR3 is TGTGCCAGCAGCCAGCTGACAGGTCGCACCGGGGAGCTGTTTTTT. Translation: CASSQLTGRTGELFF. The V gene is TRBV3-1 (or the pseudogene TRBV3-2), the J gene TRBJ2-2, with a weak D call TRBD1 (6 bases). This CDR3 contains 15 residues. From germline, CDR1 is LGHDT and CDR2 YNNKEL (reference sequence). V was clipped by 3 bases and J by 4 bases, with 12 bases between them.

The chain is built from TRBV7-2 and TRBJ2-7; D may be TRBD1 or TRBD2 (5 bases each). V was cut by 3 bases and J by 0 bases, with 9 bases left in between. This CDR3 region has 14 residues. CDR1 is SGHTA and CDR2 is FQGNSA in the germline V gene. The CDR3 region is CASSLTADSYEQYF. The CDR3 coding sequence is TGTGCCAGCAGCTTGACAGCGGACTCCTACGAGCAGTACTTC.

A single count supports this clone. This rearrangement joins TRBV19 to TRBJ2-1; 10 bases match TRBD2. With V trimmed by 7 bases and J by 4 bases, 4 bases remained unmatched. The CDR3 contains 14 residues. CDR1 and CDR2 (germline): LNHDA, SQIVND (reference sequence). Here the CDR3 reads CASTSGSSYNEQFF. As DNA, the CDR3 is TGTGCCAGTACTAGCGGGAGCTCGTACAATGAGCAGTTCTTC.

This sequence joins TRBV5-1 and TRBJ1-2; 7 bases are shared with TRBD1. Germline V CDR1 and CDR2: SGHRS, YFSETQ. J lost 4 bases, V lost 5 bases, and 8 bases had no gene match. The CDR3 is 14 residues long. The CDR3 nucleotides read TGCGCCAGCAGGGATCCGGGACAGACCTATGGCTACACCTTC. Translated, it gives CASRDPGQTYGYTF.

The chain combines TRBV6-5 with TRBJ2-1; TRBD2 matches 9 bases. Germline CDR1 reads MNHEY; CDR2 reads SVGAGI. V lost 6 bases and J lost 9; bases outside the gene matches: 12. The CDR3 sequence is 15 residues long. CDR3 DNA: TGTGCCAGCAGAATGGGACTAGCATTAGGCGGTGAGCAGTTCTTC. Translating it yields CASRMGLALGGEQFF.

The CDR3 spells CASSRDRGQGYEQYF. The CDR3 coding sequence is TGTGCCAGCAGCCGGGACAGGGGGCAAGGTTACGAGCAGTACTTC. The rearrangement joins TRBV2 to TRBJ2-7; 12 bases are a match to TRBD1. V trimming: 6 bases; J trimming: 4 bases; junction bases outside the gene matches: 7. This CDR3 has 15 residues. Germline V CDR1 and CDR2: SNHLY, FYNNEI.

This clone was found a few times. This chain connects TRBV7-8 to TRBJ2-6; D is unclear. The germline V and J ends were trimmed by 1 base and 2 bases, with 3 bases remaining between them. CDR1 is SGHVS, CDR2 FQNEAQ, per germline. The length of the CDR3 is 14 residues. The CDR3 reads CASSLVAGANVLTF. The CDR3 DNA is TGTGCCAGCAGCTTAGTGGCTGGGGCCAACGTCCTGACTTTC. Filled out from reference TRBV7-8 and TRBJ2-6, the complete variable domain reads GAGVSQSPRYKVAKRGQDVALRCDPISGHVSLFWYQQALGQGPEFLTYFQNEAQLDKSGLPSDRFFAERPEGSVSTLKIQRTQQEDSAVYLCASSLVAGANVLTFGAGSRLTVL.

This chain uses TRBV25-1 with TRBJ1-4; D is perhaps TRBD1 (6 bases). Between the trimmed V and J ends, which lost 8 bases and 11 bases, there was a span of 18 bases. The CDR3 consists of 13 residues. Germline CDR1 MGHDK, CDR2 SYGVNS. CDR3 residues: CASLGHSGSKLFF. In nucleotides, the CDR3 is TGTGCCAGCCTGGGACACTCGGGAAGCAAACTGTTTTTT.

The chain couples TRBV9 to TRBJ2-2; 10 positions match TRBD1. V trimming: 4 bases; J trimming: 4 bases; junction bases outside the gene matches: 7. This CDR3 comprises 16 residues. Germline V CDR1 and CDR2: SGDLS, YYNGEE. Written as DNA, the CDR3 is TGTGCCAGCAGCTCAACTGGGACAGGGGCCACCGGGGAGCTGTTTTTT. Its translation: CASSSTGTGATGELFF.

The rearrangement uses TRBV27 and TRBJ2-1; no definite D call. Germline V lookup: CDR1 MNHEY, CDR2 SMNVEV (reference sequence). V lost 3 bases and J 0 bases, leaving 9 bases between the germline ends. The CDR3 contains 15 residues. The CDR3 here is CASSFFRSSYNEQFF. The CDR3, as DNA: TGTGCCAGCAGTTTCTTCCGTAGCTCCTACAATGAGCAGTTCTTC.

This chain links TRBV6-2 or TRBV6-3 with TRBJ2-7; the D gene could be TRBD1 or TRBD2 (6 bases each). CDR1 is MNHEY and CDR2 is SVGEGT in the germline V gene. Trimming removed 2 bases at V and 7 bases at J, with 18 bases between. The CDR3 consists of 15 residues. For the CDR3, the DNA is TGTGCCAGCAGTTACGGGGGAGGACAGCCAAGGGAGCAGTACTTC. Translation: CASSYGGGQPREQYF.

This clone was picked up one time. The rearrangement joins TRBV28 to TRBJ1-1, with 9 nucleotides matching TRBD1. Trimming took 6 bases from V and 10 from J; bases not matched to a gene: 6. The germline V gene encodes CDR1 MDHEN and CDR2 SYDVKM. The CDR3 totals 12 residues. The CDR3 DNA reads as TGTGCCAGCAGGACAGGGGGTGGGGGAGCTTTCTTT. This gives the protein CASRTGGGGAFF.